A selection of T cell receptor beta chains follows, all from one sample in a study of cytomegalovirus exposure and HLA in healthy donors. Measured with immunoSEQ multiplex PCR; TCRdb has only the in-frame clones, and not every one. The sample records around 90,000 clones, about four fifths being singletons. The sequenced sample was PBMCs. The source of these receptors is a woman between 18 and 29 years old in good health and CMV-seropositive. Both conserved end residues are part of each CDR3. D genes are given only for firm matches. Not all rows give a size; the values are once, few, many and, for expanded clones, a class.

D gene	CDR3 length	V gene	clone size	J gene	CDR3 DNA	CDR3 protein
-	14	TRBV11-2	once	TRBJ2-3	TGTGCCGCAGGGAAGGATCTACCGGCAGATACGCAGTATTTT	CAAGKDLPADTQYF
-	12	TRBV16	-	TRBJ2-3	TGTGCCAGCAGCCCTAGCACAGATACGCAGTATTTT	CASSPSTDTQYF
-	15	TRBV19	-	TRBJ2-7	TGTGCCAGTAGTATAGATTGGAGTGCTACCTACGAGCAGTACTTC	CASSIDWSATYEQYF
-	13	TRBV6-5	few	TRBJ1-6	TGTGCCAGCACCAACTCCTATAATTCACCCCTCCACTTT	CASTNSYNSPLHF
-	14	TRBV30	-	TRBJ1-2	TGTGCCTGGAGTCGACGGGAGGGGGGCTATGGCTACACCTTC	CAWSRREGGYGYTF
-	12	TRBV11-1	-	TRBJ2-3	TGTGCCAGCAGCTACGGGAGAGATACGCAGTATTTT	CASSYGRDTQYF
-	17	TRBV4-1	few	TRBJ1-3	TGCGCCAGCAGCCAACAGCAGGGGAGTGCTTCTGGAAACACCATATATTTT	CASSQQQGSASGNTIYF
-	14	TRBV6-4	-	TRBJ2-6	TGTGCCAGCAGTGGCGGGGCCGGGGACAACGTCCTGACTTTC	CASSGGAGDNVLTF
-	17	TRBV30	-	TRBJ2-1	TGTGCCTGGAGTGTAGGAGGGGGCAGGGAAACGATAAATGAGCAGTTCTTC	CAWSVGGGRETINEQFF
TRBD2	17	TRBV2	-	TRBJ2-3	TGTGCCAGCAGTGAAGGCTCTAGCGGGGGGGCGGGAGATACGCAGTATTTT	CASSEGSSGGAGDTQYF
-	16	TRBV29-1	-	TRBJ2-6	TGCAGCGTTGAAGTTGAACATTACTCTGGGGCCAACGTCCTGACTTTC	CSVEVEHYSGANVLTF
-	14	TRBV19	-	TRBJ1-3	TGTGCCAGTAGTGGTTACAACTCTGGAAACACCATATATTTT	CASSGYNSGNTIYF
-	17	TRBV4-1	-	TRBJ1-1	TGCGCCAGCAGCCAAGATATAGGGACAAGGAAGAACACTGAAGCTTTCTTT	CASSQDIGTRKNTEAFF
TRBD1	16	TRBV27	few	TRBJ1-6	TGTGCCAGCAGTTTATCCCCAGGGGGCAATAATTCACCCCTCCACTTT	CASSLSPGGNNSPLHF
TRBD2	13	TRBV29-1	-	TRBJ2-5	TGCAGCGTTGGGGAGGGTCTCGGCGAGACCCAGTACTTC	CSVGEGLGETQYF
TRBD2	18	TRBV7-9	-	TRBJ2-2	TGTGCCAGCAGCCCGGGACTAGCGGGGGGCTTGAACACCGGGGAGCTGTTTTTT	CASSPGLAGGLNTGELFF
TRBD1	15	TRBV7-9	-	TRBJ2-1	TGTGCCAGCAGCATGACAGGGACGAGGTACAATGAGCAGTTCTTC	CASSMTGTRYNEQFF
TRBD2	15	TRBV10-3	once	TRBJ2-1	TGTGCCATCAGAGCTAGCGGGGGCATCGACAATGAGCAGTTCTTC	CAIRASGGIDNEQFF
-	10	TRBV7-9	-	TRBJ1-1	TGTGCCAGCAGCCTCGGGGGAGCTTTCTTT	CASSLGGAFF
TRBD2	14	TRBV10-3	-	TRBJ2-7	TGTGCCATCAGTCGGGGGAGGGAAAACTACGAGCAGTACTTC	CAISRGRENYEQYF